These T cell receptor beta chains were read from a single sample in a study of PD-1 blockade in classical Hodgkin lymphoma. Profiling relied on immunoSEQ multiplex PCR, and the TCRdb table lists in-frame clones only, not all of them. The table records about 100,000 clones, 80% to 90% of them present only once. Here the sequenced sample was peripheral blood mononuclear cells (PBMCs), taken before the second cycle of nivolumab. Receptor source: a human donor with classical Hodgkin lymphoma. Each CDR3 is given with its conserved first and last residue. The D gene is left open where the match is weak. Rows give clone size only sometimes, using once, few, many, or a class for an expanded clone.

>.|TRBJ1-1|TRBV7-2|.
TGTGCCAGCAGCTTACGAACAGAAGCTTTCTTT
CASSLRTEAFF
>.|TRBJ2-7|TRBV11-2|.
TGTGCCAGCAGCTTAGACTCGGTAGGACAGTACTTC
CASSLDSVGQYF
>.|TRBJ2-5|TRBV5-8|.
TGTGCCAGCAGCTGGGGAACAGGGCGGCGGGAGACCCAGTACTTC
CASSWGTGRRETQYF
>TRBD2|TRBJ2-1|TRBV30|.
TGTGCCTGGAGTCCACTAGCGGGATACAATGAGCAGTTCTTC
CAWSPLAGYNEQFF
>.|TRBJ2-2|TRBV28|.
TGTGCCAGCAGCCCGAACCCCCACAACACCGGGGAGCTGTTTTTT
CASSPNPHNTGELFF
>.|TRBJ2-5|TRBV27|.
TGTGCCAGCAGTTTCCGCCCAACAGACGGACACCAAGAGACCCAGTACTTC
CASSFRPTDGHQETQYF
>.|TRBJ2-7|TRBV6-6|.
TGTGCCAGCAGTTCGCCGGGCCTCTCCTACGAGCAGTACTTC
CASSSPGLSYEQYF
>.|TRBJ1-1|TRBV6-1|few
TGTGCCAGCAGTTATCAGGGGAGCACTGAAGCTTTCTTT
CASSYQGSTEAFF
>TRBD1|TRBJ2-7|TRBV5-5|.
TGTGCCAGCAGCTTGTGGGGACAGGGGGCCTACGAGCAGTACTTC
CASSLWGQGAYEQYF
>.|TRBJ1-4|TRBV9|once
TGTGCCAGCAGCCCCGGAAGGGAAAAACTGTTTTTT
CASSPGREKLFF
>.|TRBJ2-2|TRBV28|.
TGTGCCAGCAGTTCAGCGACAGGACAGAACACCGGGGAGCTGTTTTTT
CASSSATGQNTGELFF
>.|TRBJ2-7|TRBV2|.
TGTGCCAGCAGTGATTCTCCTATAGGGGCTACAATACGCTACGAGCAGTACTTC
CASSDSPIGATIRYEQYF
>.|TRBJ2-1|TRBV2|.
TGTGCCAGCAGTGAATTGGCAGCTACGTACAATGAGCAGTTCTTC
CASSELAATYNEQFF
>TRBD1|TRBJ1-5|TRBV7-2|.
TGTGCCAGCAGCTTAGCGAGGGGGCTAAATCAGCCCCAGCATTTT
CASSLARGLNQPQHF
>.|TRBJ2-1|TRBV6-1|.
TGTGCCAGCGGAGCCAGGGAACTTTACAATGAGCAGTTCTTC
CASGARELYNEQFF
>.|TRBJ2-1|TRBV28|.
TGTGCCAGCAGTGTAAATTACAATGAGCAGTTCTTC
CASSVNYNEQFF
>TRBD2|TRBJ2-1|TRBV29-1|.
TGCAGCGCCGGGGGGAATGAGCAGTTCTTC
CSAGGNEQFF
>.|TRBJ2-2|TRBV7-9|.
TGTGCCAGCAGCCCTATGCAGGCAAGGGAGCTGTTTTTT
CASSPMQARELFF
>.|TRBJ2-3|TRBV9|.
TGTGCCAGCAGTGCCCGTTTGCCGGGCACAGATACGCAGTATTTT
CASSARLPGTDTQYF
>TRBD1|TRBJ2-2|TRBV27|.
TGTGCCAGCAGTCCTTGGGACAGGGGCACCGGGGAGCTGTTTTTT
CASSPWDRGTGELFF
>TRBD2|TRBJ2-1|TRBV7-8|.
TGTGCCAGCAGCAGCCGGACTAGCGGGAGCTGGGGGAACAATGAGCAGTTCTTC
CASSSRTSGSWGNNEQFF
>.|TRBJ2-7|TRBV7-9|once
TGTGCCAGCAGCAAGGACATCTCCTACGAGCAGTACTTC
CASSKDISYEQYF
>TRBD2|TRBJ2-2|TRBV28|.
TGTGCCAGCAGTTCGAACTTACTAGCGGGAGGGCCTAGCACCGGGGAGCTGTTTTTT
CASSSNLLAGGPSTGELFF